The 19 T cell receptor beta chains presented below share a single source sample, sequenced in a study of blood T cell repertoires in COVID-19. Data came from immunoSEQ multiplex PCR; TCRdb stores just in-frame clones and leaves some out. Among about 110,000 clones listed, 80% to 85% were seen once. The material sequenced was peripheral blood. The receptors come from a woman in her 70s with acute or convalescent COVID-19.

This rearrangement joins TRBV5-1 to TRBJ1-2; D is ambiguous. Germline values: CDR1 SGHRS, CDR2 YFSETQ. Trimming cost V 0 bases and J 3 bases, with 9 bases left between them. CDR3 length equals 14 residues. CDR3 protein: CASSLEEGYYGYTF. In DNA form, the CDR3 reads TGCGCCAGCAGCTTGGAGGAGGGCTACTATGGCTACACCTTC.

This clone is a singleton in its sample. The rearrangement links TRBV5-5 to TRBJ2-1; 8 bases match TRBD2. This CDR3 comprises 16 residues. V lost 3 bases to trimming and J lost 1 base; unmatched junction nucleotides: 6. Germline loops: CDR1 SGHKS, CDR2 YYEKEE (reference sequence). The CDR3 reads CASSYRLARSYNEQFF. DNA of the CDR3: TGTGCCAGCAGCTATAGACTAGCGCGATCCTACAATGAGCAGTTCTTC.

The chain is built from TRBV5-1 and TRBJ2-5; a weak D match, TRBD2 (6 bases). Germline lookup yields CDR1 SGHRS and CDR2 YFSETQ. This CDR3 spans 14 amino acids. The V end lost 4 bases, the J end lost 2 bases, and 12 bases lay between the germline ends. CDR3 loop: CASSKSGTQETQYF. CDR3 coding DNA: TGCGCCAGCAGCAAGTCCGGGACTCAAGAGACCCAGTACTTC. Looking up the rest from reference TRBV5-1 and TRBJ2-5 gives the full variable domain: KAGVTQTPRYLIKTRGQQVTLSCSPISGHRSVSWYQQTPGQGLQFLFEYFSETQRNKGNFPGRFSGRQFSNSRSEMNVSTLELGDSALYLCASSKSGTQETQYFGPGTRLLVL.

This clone was recorded once. The rearrangement joins TRBV6-6 to TRBJ2-3; D unclear. Looked up from germline, CDR1 is MNHNY and CDR2 is SVGAGI (reference sequence). The CDR3 covers 13 residues. With 2 bases removed from V and 6 bases from J, the gap between germline ends came to 9 bases. The CDR3 region is CASSYVTADTQYF. CDR3 DNA: TGTGCCAGCAGTTACGTAACTGCGGATACGCAGTATTTT.

The V gene is TRBV12-3 or TRBV12-4, the J gene TRBJ1-2; D is possibly TRBD1 (5 bases). V was cut by 5 bases and J by 4 bases, with 11 bases left in between. The CDR3 contains 13 residues. The CDR3 sequence is CASSTPGGYGYTF. The CDR3 DNA reads as TGTGCCAGCAGTACCCCGGGGGGCTATGGCTACACCTTC.

This clone was observed a few times. The gene calls are TRBV9 and TRBJ1-1; tentative D call: TRBD1 (6 bases). Trimming took 4 bases from V and 2 from J, leaving 15 bases between them. CDR3 size: 15 residues. In germline, CDR1 is SGDLS, CDR2 YYNGEE. The CDR3 sequence is CASSKMGGPNTEAFF. CDR3 bases: TGTGCCAGCAGCAAGATGGGGGGGCCCAACACTGAAGCTTTCTTT.

This clone was counted between two and nine times. The genes are TRBV7-9 and TRBJ2-1; D perhaps matches TRBD1 (6 bases). From germline, CDR1 is SEHNR and CDR2 FQNEAQ (reference sequence). V lost 1 base and J lost 9, with 13 bases in between. The CDR3 extends over 14 amino acids. The CDR3 DNA sequence: TGTGCCAGCAGCTTAGAATCGAAACAGGGTGAGCAGTTCTTC. It encodes CASSLESKQGEQFF.

The chain is built from TRBV7-9 and TRBJ2-1; D is perhaps TRBD2 (7 bases). Per the germline V gene, CDR1 is SEHNR and CDR2 is FQNEAQ (reference sequence). This CDR3 contains 15 residues. V was trimmed by 4 bases and J by 8 bases, leaving 18 bases between them. The CDR3 spells CASSSLFGGAHEQFF. CDR3 nucleotide sequence: TGTGCCAGCAGCTCCCTATTTGGGGGGGCACATGAGCAGTTCTTC.

V and J are TRBV4-1 and TRBJ2-2, with TRBD2 identical over 12 bases. Unmatched junction bases numbered 13, after V lost 3 bases and J lost 8 bases. The CDR3 consists of 18 residues. Germline CDR1 and CDR2: MGHRA and YSYEKL. DNA of the CDR3: TGCGCCAGCAGCCACCCCCGGGTGGGACTAGCGGGTGTAGGGGAGCTGTTTTTT. Its protein product is CASSHPRVGLAGVGELFF.

The chain carries TRBV10-3 and TRBJ2-4; a weak D match, TRBD1 (6 bases). Trimming took off 2 bases at V and 6 bases at J, with 14 bases between the two ends. Looked up from germline, CDR1 is ENHRY and CDR2 is SYGVKD. There are 15 residues in the CDR3. The CDR3 protein is CAISEGKGVGNIQYF. CDR3 nucleotide sequence: TGTGCCATCAGTGAGGGAAAGGGGGTGGGAAACATTCAGTACTTC.

The chain has TRBV2 and TRBJ1-5; 7 bases fit TRBD1. J gave up 1 base and V 7 bases, and 1 base lay outside the gene matches. This CDR3 spans 13 amino acids. Germline lookup yields CDR1 SNHLY and CDR2 FYNNEI. The CDR3: CASKDRSNQPQHF. The CDR3 coding sequence is TGTGCCAGCAAGGACAGGAGCAATCAGCCCCAGCATTTT.

The chain couples TRBV30 to TRBJ1-1; TRBD1 matches at 9 bases. The CDR3 loop spans 15 amino acids. Germline loops: CDR1 GTSNPN, CDR2 SVGIG (reference sequence). V was clipped by 2 bases and J by 3 bases; unmatched bases: 7. CDR3 residues: CAWSWGQGVDTEAFF. The CDR3 DNA reads TGTGCCTGGAGTTGGGGACAGGGCGTAGACACTGAAGCTTTCTTT.

The chain has TRBV5-1 and TRBJ2-2; TRBD1 matches at 9 bases. Trimming took 1 base from V and 6 from J; bases not matched to a gene: 7. CDR3 size: 16 residues. Germline assignment: CDR1 SGHRS and CDR2 YFSETQ. CDR3 DNA sequence: TGCGCCAGCAGCTTGAGCACAGGGGGCTGGGCCGGGGAGCTGTTTTTT. Translated: CASSLSTGGWAGELFF.

CDR3 amino acids: CATPDRDNSPLHF. CDR3 in DNA: TGTGCCACCCCGGACAGAGATAATTCACCCCTCCACTTT. This chain connects TRBV24-1 to TRBJ1-6, with a weak D call TRBD1 (6 bases). V lost 9 bases to trimming and J lost 5 bases, with 10 bases between them. CDR1 and CDR2 from the germline V gene are KGHDR and SFDVKD. This CDR3 spans 13 amino acids.

The chain recombines TRBV5-1 with TRBJ1-6; 9 nucleotides agree with TRBD1. J gave up 14 bases and V 2 bases, and 11 bases lay outside the gene matches. The CDR3 is 15 residues long. From germline, CDR1 is SGHRS and CDR2 YFSETQ. The CDR3 region is CASSFEQGALGTLHF. DNA of the CDR3: TGCGCCAGCAGCTTCGAACAGGGGGCCCTCGGGACCCTCCACTTT.

V usage is TRBV19 and J usage is TRBJ1-4; D not certain. Germline CDR1 reads LNHDA; CDR2 reads SQIVND (reference sequence). Trimming left V 4 bases short and J 0 bases short, with 9 bases between. The CDR3 is 15 amino acids. The CDR3 region is CASSTQQSTNEKLFF. CDR3 sequence (DNA): TGTGCCAGTAGTACTCAACAGTCAACTAATGAAAAACTGTTTTTT. Full variable domain (missing parts from reference TRBV19 and TRBJ1-4): DGGITQSPKYLFRKEGQNVTLSCEQNLNHDAMYWYRQDPGQGLRLIYYSQIVNDFQKGDIAEGYSVSREKKESFPLTVTSAQKNPTAFYLCASSTQQSTNEKLFFGSGTQLSVL.

The chain recombines TRBV2 with TRBJ2-5; 11 bases align to TRBD1. Trimming at V came to 8 bases and at J to 5 bases, leaving 10 bases not matched to a gene. The germline gives CDR1 SNHLY, CDR2 FYNNEI. CDR3 length: 15 amino acids. The CDR3 region has the DNA TGTGCCAGCCAAGGACAGGGGGCTTCGCGGGAGACCCAGTACTTC. Encoded protein: CASQGQGASRETQYF.

This chain joins TRBV29-1 and TRBJ1-1, with D tentatively TRBD1 (5 bases). Germline V gene sequence: CDR1 SQVTM, CDR2 ANQGSEA. V dropped 3 bases and J dropped 12 bases, with 20 bases sitting between them. The CDR3 has 13 residues. The CDR3 reads CSVEMTPSGLTFF. Written as DNA, the CDR3 is TGCAGCGTTGAGATGACCCCTTCAGGGTTAACTTTCTTT.

The chain recombines TRBV7-8 with TRBJ1-5; weak D call: TRBD1 (6 bases). CDR1 is SGHVS and CDR2 is FQNEAQ in the germline V gene. V was clipped by 4 bases and J by 3 bases, with 10 bases between them. CDR3 length: 14 residues. CDR3 DNA sequence: TGTGCCAGCAGCTCGGACAGCAACAATCAGCCCCAGCATTTT. Translating it yields CASSSDSNNQPQHF.